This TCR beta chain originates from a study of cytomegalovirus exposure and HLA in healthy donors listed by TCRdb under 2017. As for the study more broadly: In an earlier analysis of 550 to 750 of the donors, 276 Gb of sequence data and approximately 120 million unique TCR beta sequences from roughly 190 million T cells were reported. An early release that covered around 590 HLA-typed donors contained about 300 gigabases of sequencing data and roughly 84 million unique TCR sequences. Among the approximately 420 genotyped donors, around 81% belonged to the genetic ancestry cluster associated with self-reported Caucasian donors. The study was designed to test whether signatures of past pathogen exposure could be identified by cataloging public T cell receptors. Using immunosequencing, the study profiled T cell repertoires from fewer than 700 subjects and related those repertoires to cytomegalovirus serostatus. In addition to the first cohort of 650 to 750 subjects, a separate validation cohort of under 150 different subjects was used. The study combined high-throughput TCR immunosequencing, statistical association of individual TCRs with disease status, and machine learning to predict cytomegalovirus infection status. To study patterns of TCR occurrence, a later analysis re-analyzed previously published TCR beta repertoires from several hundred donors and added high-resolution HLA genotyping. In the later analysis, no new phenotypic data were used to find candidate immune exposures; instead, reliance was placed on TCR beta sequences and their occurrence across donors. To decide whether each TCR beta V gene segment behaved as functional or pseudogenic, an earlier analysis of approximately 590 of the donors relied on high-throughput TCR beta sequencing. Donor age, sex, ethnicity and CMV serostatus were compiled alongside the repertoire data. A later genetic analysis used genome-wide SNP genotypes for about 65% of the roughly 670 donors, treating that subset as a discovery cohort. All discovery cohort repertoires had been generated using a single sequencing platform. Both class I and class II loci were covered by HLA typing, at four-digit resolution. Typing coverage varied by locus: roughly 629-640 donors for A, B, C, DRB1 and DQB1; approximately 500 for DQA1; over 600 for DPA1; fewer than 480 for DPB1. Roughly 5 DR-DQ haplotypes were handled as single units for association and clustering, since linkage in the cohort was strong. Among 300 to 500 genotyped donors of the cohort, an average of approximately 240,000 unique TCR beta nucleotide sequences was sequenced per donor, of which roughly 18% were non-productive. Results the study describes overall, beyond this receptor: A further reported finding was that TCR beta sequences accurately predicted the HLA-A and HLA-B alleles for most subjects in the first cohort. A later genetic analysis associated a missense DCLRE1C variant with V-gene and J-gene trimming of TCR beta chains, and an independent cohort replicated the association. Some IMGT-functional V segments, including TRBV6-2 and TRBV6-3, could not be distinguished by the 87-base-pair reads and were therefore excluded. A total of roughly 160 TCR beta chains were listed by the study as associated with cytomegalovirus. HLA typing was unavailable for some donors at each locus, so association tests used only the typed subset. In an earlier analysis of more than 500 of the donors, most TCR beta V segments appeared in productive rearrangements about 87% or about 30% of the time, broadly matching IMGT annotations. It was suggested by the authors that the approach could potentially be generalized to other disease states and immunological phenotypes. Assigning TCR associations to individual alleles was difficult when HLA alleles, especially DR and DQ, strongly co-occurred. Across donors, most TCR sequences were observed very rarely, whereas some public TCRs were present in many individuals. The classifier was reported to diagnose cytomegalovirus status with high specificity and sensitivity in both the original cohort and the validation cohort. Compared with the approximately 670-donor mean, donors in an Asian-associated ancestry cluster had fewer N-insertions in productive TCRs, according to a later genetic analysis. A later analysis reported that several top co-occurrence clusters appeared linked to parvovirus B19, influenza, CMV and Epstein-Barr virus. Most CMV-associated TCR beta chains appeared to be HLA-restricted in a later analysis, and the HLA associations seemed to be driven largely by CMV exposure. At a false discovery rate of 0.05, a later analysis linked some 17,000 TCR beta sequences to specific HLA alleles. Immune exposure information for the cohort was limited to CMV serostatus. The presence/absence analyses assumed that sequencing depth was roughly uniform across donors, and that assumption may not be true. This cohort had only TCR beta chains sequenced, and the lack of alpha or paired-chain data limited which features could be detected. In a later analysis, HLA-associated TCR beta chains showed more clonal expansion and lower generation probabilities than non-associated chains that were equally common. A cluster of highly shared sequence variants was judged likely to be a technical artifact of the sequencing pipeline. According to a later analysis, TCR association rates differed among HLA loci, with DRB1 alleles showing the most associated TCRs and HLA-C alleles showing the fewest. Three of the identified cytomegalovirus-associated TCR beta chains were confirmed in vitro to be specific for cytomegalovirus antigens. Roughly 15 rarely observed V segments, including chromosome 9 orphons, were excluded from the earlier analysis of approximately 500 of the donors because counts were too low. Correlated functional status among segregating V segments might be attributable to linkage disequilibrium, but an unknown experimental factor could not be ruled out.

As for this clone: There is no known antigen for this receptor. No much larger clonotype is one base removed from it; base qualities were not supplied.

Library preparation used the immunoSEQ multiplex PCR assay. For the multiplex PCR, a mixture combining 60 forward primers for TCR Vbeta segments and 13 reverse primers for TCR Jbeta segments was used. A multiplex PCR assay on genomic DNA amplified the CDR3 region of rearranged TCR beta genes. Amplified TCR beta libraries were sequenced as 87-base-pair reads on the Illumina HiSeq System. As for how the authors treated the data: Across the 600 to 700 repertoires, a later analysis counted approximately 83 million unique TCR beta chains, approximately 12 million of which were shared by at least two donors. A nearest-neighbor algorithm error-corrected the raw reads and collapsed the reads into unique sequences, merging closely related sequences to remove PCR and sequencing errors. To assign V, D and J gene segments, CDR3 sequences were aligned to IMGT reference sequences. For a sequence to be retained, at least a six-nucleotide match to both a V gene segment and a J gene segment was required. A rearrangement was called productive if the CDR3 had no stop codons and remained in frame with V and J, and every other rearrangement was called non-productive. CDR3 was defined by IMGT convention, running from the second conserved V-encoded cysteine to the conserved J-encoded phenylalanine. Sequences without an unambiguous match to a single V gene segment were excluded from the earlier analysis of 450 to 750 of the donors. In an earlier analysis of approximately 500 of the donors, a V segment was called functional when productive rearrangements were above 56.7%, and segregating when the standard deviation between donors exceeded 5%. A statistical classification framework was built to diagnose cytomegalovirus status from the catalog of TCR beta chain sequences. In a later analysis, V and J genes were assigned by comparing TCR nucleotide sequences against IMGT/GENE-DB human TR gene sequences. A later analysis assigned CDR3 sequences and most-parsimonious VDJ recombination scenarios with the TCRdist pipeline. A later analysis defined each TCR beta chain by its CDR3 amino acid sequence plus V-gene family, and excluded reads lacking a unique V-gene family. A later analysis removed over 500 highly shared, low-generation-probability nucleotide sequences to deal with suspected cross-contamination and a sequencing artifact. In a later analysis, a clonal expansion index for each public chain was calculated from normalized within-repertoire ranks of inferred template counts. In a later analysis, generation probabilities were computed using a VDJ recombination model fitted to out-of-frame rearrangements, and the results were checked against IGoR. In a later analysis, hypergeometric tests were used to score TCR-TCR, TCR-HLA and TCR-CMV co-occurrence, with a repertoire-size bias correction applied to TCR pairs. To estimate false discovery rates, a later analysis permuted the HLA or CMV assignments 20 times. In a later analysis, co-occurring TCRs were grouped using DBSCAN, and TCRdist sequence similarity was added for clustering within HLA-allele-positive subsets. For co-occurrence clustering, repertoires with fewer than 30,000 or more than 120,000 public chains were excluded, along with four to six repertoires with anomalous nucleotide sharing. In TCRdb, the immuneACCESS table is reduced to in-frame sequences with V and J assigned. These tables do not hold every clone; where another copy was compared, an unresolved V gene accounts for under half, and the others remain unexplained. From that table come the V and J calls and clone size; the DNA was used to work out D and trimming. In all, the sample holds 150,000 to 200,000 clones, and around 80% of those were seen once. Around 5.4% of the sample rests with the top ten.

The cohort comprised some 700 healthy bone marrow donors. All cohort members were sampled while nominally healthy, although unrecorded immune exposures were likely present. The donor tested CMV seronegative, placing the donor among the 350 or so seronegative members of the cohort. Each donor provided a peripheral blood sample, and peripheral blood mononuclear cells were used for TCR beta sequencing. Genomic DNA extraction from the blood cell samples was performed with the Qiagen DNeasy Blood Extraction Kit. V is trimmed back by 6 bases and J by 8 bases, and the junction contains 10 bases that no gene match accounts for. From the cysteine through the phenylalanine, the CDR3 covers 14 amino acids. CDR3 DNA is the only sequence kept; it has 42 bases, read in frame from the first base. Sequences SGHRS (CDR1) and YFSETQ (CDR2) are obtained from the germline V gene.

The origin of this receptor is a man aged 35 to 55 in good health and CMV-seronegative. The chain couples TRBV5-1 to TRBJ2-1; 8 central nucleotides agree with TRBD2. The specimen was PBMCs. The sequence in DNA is TGCGCCAGCACCCCGGCAGCGGGGGCCCATGAGCAGTTCTTC. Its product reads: CASTPAAGAHEQFF.